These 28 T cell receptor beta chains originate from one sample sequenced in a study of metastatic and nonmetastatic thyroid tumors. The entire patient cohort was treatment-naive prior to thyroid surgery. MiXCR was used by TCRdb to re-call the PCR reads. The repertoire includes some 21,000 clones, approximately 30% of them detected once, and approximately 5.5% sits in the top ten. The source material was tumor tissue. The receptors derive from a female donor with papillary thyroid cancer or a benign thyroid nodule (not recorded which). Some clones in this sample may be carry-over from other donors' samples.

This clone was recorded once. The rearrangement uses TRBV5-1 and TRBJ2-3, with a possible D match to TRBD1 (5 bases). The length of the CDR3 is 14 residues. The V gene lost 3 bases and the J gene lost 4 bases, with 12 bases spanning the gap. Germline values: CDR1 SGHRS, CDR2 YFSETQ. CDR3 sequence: CASSSPQGADTQYF. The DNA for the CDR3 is TGCGCCAGCAGCTCACCCCAGGGCGCAGATACGCAGTATTTT.

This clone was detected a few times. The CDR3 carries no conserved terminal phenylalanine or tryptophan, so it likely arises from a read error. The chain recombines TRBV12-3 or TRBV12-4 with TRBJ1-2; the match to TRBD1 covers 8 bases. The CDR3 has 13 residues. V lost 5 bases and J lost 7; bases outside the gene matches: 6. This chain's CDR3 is CASSPRTGTGYTL. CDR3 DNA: TGTGCCAGCAGTCCGCGGACAGGGACTGGCTACACCCTC.

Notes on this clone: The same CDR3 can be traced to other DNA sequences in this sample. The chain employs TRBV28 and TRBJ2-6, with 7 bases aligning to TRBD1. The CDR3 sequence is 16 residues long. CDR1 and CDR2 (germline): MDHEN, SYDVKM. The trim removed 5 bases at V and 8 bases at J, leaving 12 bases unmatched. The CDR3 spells CASSTRTGQGSNVLTF. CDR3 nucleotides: TGTGCCAGCAGTACCCGGACAGGTCAAGGGTCCAACGTCCTGACTTTC.

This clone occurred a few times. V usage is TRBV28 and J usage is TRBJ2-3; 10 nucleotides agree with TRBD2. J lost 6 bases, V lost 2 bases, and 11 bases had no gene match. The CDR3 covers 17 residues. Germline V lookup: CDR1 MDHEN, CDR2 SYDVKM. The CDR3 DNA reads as TGTGCCAGCAGTTTAAGAAGCGGGAGGGCATTGGGTGATACGCAGTATTTT. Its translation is CASSLRSGRALGDTQYF. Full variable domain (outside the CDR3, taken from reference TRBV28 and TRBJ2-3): DVKVTQSSRYLVKRTGEKVFLECVQDMDHENMFWYRQDPGLGLRLIYFSYDVKMKEKGDIPEGYSVSREKKERFSLILESASTNQTSMYLCASSLRSGRALGDTQYFGPGTRLTVL.

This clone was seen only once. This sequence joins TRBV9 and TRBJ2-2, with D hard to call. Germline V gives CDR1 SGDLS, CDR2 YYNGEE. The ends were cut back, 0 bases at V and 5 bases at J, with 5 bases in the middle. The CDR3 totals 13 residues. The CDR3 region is CASSVGGTGELFF. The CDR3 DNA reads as TGTGCCAGCAGCGTAGGAGGAACCGGGGAGCTGTTTTTT.

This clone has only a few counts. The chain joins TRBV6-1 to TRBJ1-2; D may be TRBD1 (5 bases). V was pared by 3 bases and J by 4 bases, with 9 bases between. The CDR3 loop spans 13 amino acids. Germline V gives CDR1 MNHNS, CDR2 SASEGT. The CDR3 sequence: CASSDRAIYGYTF. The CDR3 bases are TGTGCCAGCAGTGACAGGGCCATCTATGGCTACACCTTC.

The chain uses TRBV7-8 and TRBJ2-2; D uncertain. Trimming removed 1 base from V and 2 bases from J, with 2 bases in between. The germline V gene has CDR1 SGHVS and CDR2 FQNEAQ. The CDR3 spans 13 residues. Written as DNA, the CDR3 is TGTGCCAGCAGCTTAGGAAACACCGGGGAGCTGTTTTTT. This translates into CASSLGNTGELFF.

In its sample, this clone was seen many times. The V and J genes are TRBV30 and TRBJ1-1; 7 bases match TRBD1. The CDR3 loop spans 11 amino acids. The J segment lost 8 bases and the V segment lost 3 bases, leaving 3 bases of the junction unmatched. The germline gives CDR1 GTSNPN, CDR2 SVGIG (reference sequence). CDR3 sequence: CAWRDRREAFF. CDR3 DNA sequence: TGTGCCTGGAGGGACAGGAGAGAAGCTTTCTTT.

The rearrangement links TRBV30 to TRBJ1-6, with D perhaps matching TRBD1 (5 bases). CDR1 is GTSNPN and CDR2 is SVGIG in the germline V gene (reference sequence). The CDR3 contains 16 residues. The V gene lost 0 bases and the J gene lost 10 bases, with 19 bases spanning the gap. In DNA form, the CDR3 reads TGTGCCTGGAGTGTACAGGCATGTGGGTGGATATCACCCCTCCACTTT. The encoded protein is CAWSVQACGWISPLHF.

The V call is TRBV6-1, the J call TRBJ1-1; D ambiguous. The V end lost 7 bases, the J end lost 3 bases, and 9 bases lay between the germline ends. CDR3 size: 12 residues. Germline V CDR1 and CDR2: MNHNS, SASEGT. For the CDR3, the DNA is TGTGCCAGCAAAGCGGAATACACTGAAGCTTTCTTT. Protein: CASKAEYTEAFF.

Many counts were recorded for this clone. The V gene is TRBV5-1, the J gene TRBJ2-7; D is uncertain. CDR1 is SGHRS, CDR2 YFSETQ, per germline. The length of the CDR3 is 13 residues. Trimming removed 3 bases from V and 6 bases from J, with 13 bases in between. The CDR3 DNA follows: TGCGCCAGCAGCTCCCCGGGCCTTGTCGAGCAGTACTTC. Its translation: CASSSPGLVEQYF.

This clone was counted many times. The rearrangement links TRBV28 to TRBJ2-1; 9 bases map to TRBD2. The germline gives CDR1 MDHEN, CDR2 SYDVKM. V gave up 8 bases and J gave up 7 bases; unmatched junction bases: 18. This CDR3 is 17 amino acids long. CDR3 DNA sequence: TGTGCCAGCGCGAGCCACCTTAGCGGGGGTCTCAAGAATGAGCAGTTCTTC. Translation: CASASHLSGGLKNEQFF. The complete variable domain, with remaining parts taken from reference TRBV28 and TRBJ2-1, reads DVKVTQSSRYLVKRTGEKVFLECVQDMDHENMFWYRQDPGLGLRLIYFSYDVKMKEKGDIPEGYSVSREKKERFSLILESASTNQTSMYLCASASHLSGGLKNEQFFGPGTRLTVL.

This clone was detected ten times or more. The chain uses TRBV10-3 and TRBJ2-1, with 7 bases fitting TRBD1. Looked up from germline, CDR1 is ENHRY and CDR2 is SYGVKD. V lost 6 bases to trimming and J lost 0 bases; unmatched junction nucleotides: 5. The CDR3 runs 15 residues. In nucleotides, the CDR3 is TGTGCCATCAGCCGACAGGGCAACTCCTACAATGAGCAGTTCTTC. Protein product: CAISRQGNSYNEQFF.

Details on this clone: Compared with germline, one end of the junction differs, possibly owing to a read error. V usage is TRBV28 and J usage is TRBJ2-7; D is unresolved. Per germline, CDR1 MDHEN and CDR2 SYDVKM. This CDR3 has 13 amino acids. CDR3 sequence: CASSFPDSYEQHF. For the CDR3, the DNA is TGTGCCAGCAGTTTCCCCGATAGCTACGAGCAGCACTTC. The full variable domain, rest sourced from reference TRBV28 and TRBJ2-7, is DVKVTQSSRYLVKRTGEKVFLECVQDMDHENMFWYRQDPGLGLRLIYFSYDVKMKEKGDIPEGYSVSREKKERFSLILESASTNQTSMYLCASSFPDSYEQHFGPGTRLTVT.

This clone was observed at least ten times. CDR3 DNA sequence: TGTGCCAGCAGGTTTGATGGCTACACCTTC. Protein: CASRFDGYTF. The J gene is TRBJ1-2, the V gene TRBV28; D not certain. This CDR3 contains 10 residues. V was clipped by 6 bases and J by 6 bases, with 5 bases between them. Germline V gene data show CDR1 as MDHEN and CDR2 as SYDVKM.

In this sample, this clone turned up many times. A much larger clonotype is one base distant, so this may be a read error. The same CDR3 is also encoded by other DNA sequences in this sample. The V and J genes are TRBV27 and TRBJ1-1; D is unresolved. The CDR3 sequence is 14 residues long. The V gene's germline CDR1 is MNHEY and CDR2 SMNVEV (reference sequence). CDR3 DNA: TGTGCCAGTAGTTCCGGGGTTACGGTGACTGAAGCTTTCTTT. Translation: CASSSGVTVTEAFF.

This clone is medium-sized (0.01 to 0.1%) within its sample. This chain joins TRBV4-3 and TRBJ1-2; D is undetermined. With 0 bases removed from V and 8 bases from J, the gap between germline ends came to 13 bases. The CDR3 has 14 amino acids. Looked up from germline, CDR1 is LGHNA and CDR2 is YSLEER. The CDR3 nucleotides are TGCGCCAGCAGCCAAGACCATAGGGCGCGCGGCTACACCTTC. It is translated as CASSQDHRARGYTF.

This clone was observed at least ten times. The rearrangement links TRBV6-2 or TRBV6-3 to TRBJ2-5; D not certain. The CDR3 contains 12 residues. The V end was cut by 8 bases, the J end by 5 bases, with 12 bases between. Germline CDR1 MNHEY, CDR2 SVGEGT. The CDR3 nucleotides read TGTGCCAGCGGCTTGACCGGGGAGACCCAGTACTTC. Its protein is CASGLTGETQYF.

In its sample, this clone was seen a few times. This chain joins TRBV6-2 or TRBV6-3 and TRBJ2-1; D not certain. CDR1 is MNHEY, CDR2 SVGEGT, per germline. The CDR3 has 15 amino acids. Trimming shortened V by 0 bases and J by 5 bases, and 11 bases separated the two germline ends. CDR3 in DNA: TGTGCCAGCAGTTACTCGGGCGCTCTTCACAATGAGCAGTTCTTC. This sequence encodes CASSYSGALHNEQFF.

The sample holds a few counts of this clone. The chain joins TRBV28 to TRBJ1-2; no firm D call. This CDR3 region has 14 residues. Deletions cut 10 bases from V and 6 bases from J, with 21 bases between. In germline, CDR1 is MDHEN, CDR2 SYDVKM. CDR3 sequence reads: CAITVQTGRNGYTF. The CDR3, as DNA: TGTGCCATCACCGTCCAGACGGGAAGAAATGGCTACACCTTC.

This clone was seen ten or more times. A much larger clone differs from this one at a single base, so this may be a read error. As DNA, the CDR3 is TGTGCCAGCAGTTTTATGTGGGGGGGGGCGGTCGATGGGCAGTTCTTC. Encoded protein: CASSFMWGGAVDGQFF. The chain couples TRBV6-5 to TRBJ2-1; maybe TRBD2 (7 bases). V lost 4 bases, J lost 12 bases, and 25 bases lay in between. Germline CDR1 MNHEY, CDR2 SVGAGI. The CDR3 sequence is 16 residues long.

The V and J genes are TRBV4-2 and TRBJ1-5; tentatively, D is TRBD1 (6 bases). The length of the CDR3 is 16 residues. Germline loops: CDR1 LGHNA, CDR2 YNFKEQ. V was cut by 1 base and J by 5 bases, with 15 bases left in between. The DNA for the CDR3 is TGTGCCAGCAGCCAAGGTCGAGGGGGGGGACATCAGCCCCAGCATTTT. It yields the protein CASSQGRGGGHQPQHF.

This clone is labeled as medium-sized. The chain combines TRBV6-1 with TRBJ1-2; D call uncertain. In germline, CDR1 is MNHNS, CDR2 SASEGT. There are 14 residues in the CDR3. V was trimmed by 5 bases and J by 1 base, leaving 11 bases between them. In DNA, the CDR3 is TGTGCCAGCAGTCTTGAAAGGGATAACTATGGCTACACCTTC. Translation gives CASSLERDNYGYTF.

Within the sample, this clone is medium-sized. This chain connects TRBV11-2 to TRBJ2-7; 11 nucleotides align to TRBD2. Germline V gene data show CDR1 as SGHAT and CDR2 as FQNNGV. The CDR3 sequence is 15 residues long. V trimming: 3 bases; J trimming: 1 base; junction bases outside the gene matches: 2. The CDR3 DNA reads TGTGCCAGCAGCTTTGGGACTAGCGGATCCTACGAGCAGTACTTC. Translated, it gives CASSFGTSGSYEQYF.

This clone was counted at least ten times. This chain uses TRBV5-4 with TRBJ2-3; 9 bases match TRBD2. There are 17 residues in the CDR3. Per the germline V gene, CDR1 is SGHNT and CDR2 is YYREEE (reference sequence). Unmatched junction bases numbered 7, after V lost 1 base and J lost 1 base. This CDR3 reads CASSLNVRGGGTDTQYF. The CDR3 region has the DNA TGTGCCAGCAGCTTGAATGTGCGGGGGGGCGGCACAGATACGCAGTATTTT.

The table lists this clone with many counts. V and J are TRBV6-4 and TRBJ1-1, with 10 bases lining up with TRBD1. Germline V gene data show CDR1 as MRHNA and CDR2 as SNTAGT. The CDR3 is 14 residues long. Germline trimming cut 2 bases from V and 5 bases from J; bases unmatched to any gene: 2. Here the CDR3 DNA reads TGTGCCAGCAGTGACACGGACAGGGGGACTGAAGCTTTCTTT. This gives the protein CASSDTDRGTEAFF.

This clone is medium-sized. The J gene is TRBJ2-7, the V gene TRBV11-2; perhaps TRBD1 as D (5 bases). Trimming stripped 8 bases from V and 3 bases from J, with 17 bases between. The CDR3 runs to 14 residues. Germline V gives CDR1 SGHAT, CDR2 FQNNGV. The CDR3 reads CASVPAGIGYEQYF. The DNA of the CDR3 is TGTGCCAGCGTCCCGGCAGGGATTGGCTACGAGCAGTACTTC.

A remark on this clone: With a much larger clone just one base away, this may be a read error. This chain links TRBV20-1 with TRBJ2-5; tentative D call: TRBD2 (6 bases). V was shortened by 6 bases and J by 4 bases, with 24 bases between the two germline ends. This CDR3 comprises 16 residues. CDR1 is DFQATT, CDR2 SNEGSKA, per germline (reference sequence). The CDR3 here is CSAGGAIGGTGETQYF. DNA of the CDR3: TGCAGTGCCGGCGGGGCTATCGGGGGAACCGGAGAGACCCAGTACTTC.